These T cell receptor beta chains were read from a single sample in a study of response to subunit inactivated influenza vaccine. TCRdb re-called the RT-PCR reads with MiXCR, one entry per CDR3 protein. The repertoire holds about 650,000 distinct CDR3 sequences, approximately 14% seen once, with 9.5% to 13% in the top ten. The sample in question was PBMCs from blood, obtained 12 days after vaccination. These receptor sequences come from a man aged 50 to 59 who received an inactivated influenza vaccine. The CDR3 runs from the conserved cysteine through the conserved F or W. A clone size is listed for some rows: how often the clone was seen (once, few, many), or a class if it is expanded.

V gene: TRBV6-5
clone size: NA
J gene: TRBJ2-1
CDR3 length: 17
CDR3 protein: CASSYEFASGGYNEQSF

V gene: TRBV7-2
clone size: few
J gene: TRBJ2-7
CDR3 length: 15
CDR3 protein: CASSLHRGRVNEQYF

V gene: TRBV20-1
clone size: few
J gene: TRBJ1-3
CDR3 length: 16
CDR3 protein: CSARAPGRNSGNTIYF

V gene: TRBV24-1
clone size: NA
J gene: TRBJ2-7
CDR3 length: 14
CDR3 protein: CATQESGGLYEQYF

V gene: TRBV11-1
clone size: many
J gene: TRBJ1-3
CDR3 length: 18
CDR3 protein: CASSLPGQGALTGNTIYF

V gene: TRBV7-2
clone size: few
J gene: TRBJ2-5
CDR3 length: 12
CDR3 protein: CASSFFAETQYF

V gene: TRBV5-1
clone size: few
J gene: TRBJ1-1
CDR3 length: 13
CDR3 protein: CASSPGGSTEAFF

V gene: TRBV20-1
clone size: few
J gene: TRBJ2-1
CDR3 length: 14
CDR3 protein: CSAGPPGLGNEQFF

V gene: TRBV4-2
clone size: NA
J gene: TRBJ1-5
CDR3 length: 16
CDR3 protein: CASSQGGASSNQPQHF

V gene: TRBV11-1
clone size: few
J gene: TRBJ2-6
CDR3 length: 21
CDR3 protein: CASSFTVGWDRGRSGANVLTF

V gene: TRBV6-5
clone size: NA
J gene: TRBJ2-5
CDR3 length: 15
CDR3 protein: CASSYSPRTGMTQYF

V gene: TRBV20-1
clone size: NA
J gene: TRBJ1-5
CDR3 length: 14
CDR3 protein: CSANLRGGNQPQHF

V gene: TRBV30
clone size: NA
J gene: TRBJ2-1
CDR3 length: 19
CDR3 protein: CAWSVSRLAGGNSYNEQFF